This T cell receptor (beta chain) is from a study of blood T cell repertoires in COVID-19. Sequencing used immunoSEQ multiplex PCR; TCRdb keeps in-frame clones, though not all of them. The sample has tens of thousands of clones, 82% seen once. CDR1 MNHEY and CDR2 SVGEGT come from the germline V gene. The V gene lost 5 bases and the J gene lost 1 base, with 12 bases spanning the gap. There are 14 residues in the CDR3. This clonotype originated in an elderly man with active or convalescent COVID-19. The J gene is TRBJ2-7, the V gene TRBV6-2 or TRBV6-3; no definite D call. The sequenced sample consisted of peripheral blood. The CDR3 coding sequence is TGTGCCAGCAGTGATTTAGGCGGTTCCTACGAGCAGTACTTC. Its protein is CASSDLGGSYEQYF.